A single sample gave rise to the 27 T cell receptor beta chains below, sequenced in a study of shared clonotypes between healthy human individuals. Generated by immunoSEQ multiplex PCR, the TCRdb table keeps only in-frame clones and is missing some. The sample holds 1,400,000 or so clones, approximately 98.5% seen once. The sample was naive CD4+ T cells sorted from blood. This sample's subset: CD45RA+ positively selected. These receptors came from a young man in good health.

The rearrangement links TRBV9 to TRBJ2-7, with D tentatively TRBD1 (5 bases). Germline CDR1 and CDR2: SGDLS and YYNGEE. Trimming removed 4 bases at V and 2 bases at J, with 13 bases between. The CDR3 has 14 residues. The CDR3 loop reads CASSTTTATYEQYF. CDR3 nucleotides: TGTGCCAGCAGCACCACGACAGCAACCTACGAGCAGTACTTC.

The chain carries TRBV7-9 and TRBJ1-1; 7 nucleotides agree with TRBD1. This CDR3 region has 14 residues. Germline V gene lookup returns CDR1 SEHNR and CDR2 FQNEAQ (reference sequence). J gave up 8 bases and V 0 bases, and 6 bases lay outside the gene matches. The CDR3: CASSLADRNREAFF. Here the CDR3 DNA reads TGTGCCAGCAGCTTAGCGGACAGGAACAGGGAAGCTTTCTTT.

The rearrangement links TRBV5-4 to TRBJ1-1; D ambiguous. This CDR3 is 13 amino acids long. Looked up from germline, CDR1 is SGHNT and CDR2 is YYREEE (reference sequence). V shed 7 bases and J shed 0 bases, with 10 bases lying between them. DNA of the CDR3: TGTGCCAGCGCGGGCACCTTGAACACTGAAGCTTTCTTT. Amino acids: CASAGTLNTEAFF.

The chain recombines TRBV19 with TRBJ1-1; tentatively, D is TRBD1 (6 bases). The CDR3 sequence is 13 residues long. V was shortened by 5 bases and J by 5 bases, with 12 bases between the two germline ends. Germline V gene sequence: CDR1 LNHDA, CDR2 SQIVND (reference sequence). DNA for the CDR3: TGTGCCAGTAGTCTTCAGGGGTGGACTGAAGCTTTCTTT. It translates to CASSLQGWTEAFF.

The CDR3 reads CASSEWEGGDEQYF. The CDR3 DNA follows: TGTGCCAGCAGTGAATGGGAAGGGGGCGACGAGCAGTACTTC. The V call is TRBV25-1, the J call TRBJ2-7; 7 positions agree with TRBD1. CDR3 size: 14 residues. Trimming took 1 base from V and 5 from J; bases not matched to a gene: 5. CDR1 and CDR2 from the germline V gene are MGHDK and SYGVNS.

The rearrangement links TRBV5-4 to TRBJ2-3; D is undetermined. V lost 4 bases and J 0 bases, leaving 9 bases between the germline ends. This CDR3 has 14 amino acids. Germline CDR1 SGHNT, CDR2 YYREEE (reference sequence). CDR3 bases: TGTGCCAGCAGCCAGGACGGGAGCACAGATACGCAGTATTTT. It codes for CASSQDGSTDTQYF.

The chain links TRBV9 to TRBJ2-2, with D possibly matching TRBD2 (6 bases). V shed 0 bases and J shed 2 bases, with 14 bases lying between them. The CDR3 totals 17 residues. Germline V lookup: CDR1 SGDLS, CDR2 YYNGEE. The CDR3 sequence is CASSVEVWTTNTGELFF. The CDR3 nucleotides are TGTGCCAGCAGCGTAGAGGTATGGACTACTAACACCGGGGAGCTGTTTTTT.

The chain is built from TRBV10-2 and TRBJ2-1; TRBD1 might be the D (6 bases). Per germline, CDR1 WSHSY and CDR2 SAAADI. This CDR3 spans 12 amino acids. The V gene lost 11 bases and the J gene lost 3 bases, with 11 bases spanning the gap. The DNA of the CDR3 is TGCGCCTCCAGACAGGTCTACAATGAGCAGTTCTTC. It codes for CASRQVYNEQFF.

This clone was picked up one time. The chain links TRBV6-6 to TRBJ2-1; D is uncertain. The CDR3 is 12 amino acids. Germline values: CDR1 MNHNY, CDR2 SVGAGI (reference sequence). V was shortened by 6 bases and J by 4 bases, with 7 bases between the two germline ends. CDR3 loop: CASRGPYNEQFF. The CDR3 nucleotides are TGTGCCAGCAGAGGGCCTTACAATGAGCAGTTCTTC.

The chain couples TRBV5-4 to TRBJ2-2; 9 bases align to TRBD1. The CDR3 contains 15 residues. The junction had 9 bases not matched to a gene; V was cut back by 5 bases and J by 7 bases. CDR1 and CDR2 (germline): SGHNT, YYREEE (reference sequence). In nucleotides, the CDR3 is TGTGCCAGCAGTAGAGGACAGGGGAAGAGCGGGGAGCTGTTTTTT. Translated: CASSRGQGKSGELFF.

The chain has TRBV6-4 and TRBJ2-1; D is unclear. With 4 bases removed from V and 5 bases from J, the gap between germline ends came to 9 bases. The CDR3 length is 13 residues. Germline CDR1 is MRHNA and CDR2 is SNTAGT. CDR3 coding DNA: TGTGCCAGCAGTGCGAGACCGAACAATGAGCAGTTCTTC. Translated: CASSARPNNEQFF.

For the CDR3, the DNA is TGTGCCAGCTCCCCGAACAAGATAGGGAGCGGCGGTCAGCCCCAGCATTTT. Translated, it gives CASSPNKIGSGGQPQHF. V usage is TRBV18 and J usage is TRBJ1-5; no reliable D call. This CDR3 comprises 17 residues. V shed 6 bases and J shed 6 bases, with 24 bases lying between them. From germline, CDR1 is KGHSH and CDR2 LQKENI.

The V call is TRBV6-5, the J call TRBJ2-3; possible D gene TRBD2, 5 bases. Trimming left V 4 bases short and J 14 bases short, with 16 bases between. The CDR3 contains 12 residues. CDR1 is MNHEY, CDR2 SVGAGI, per germline. The CDR3 sequence: CASSWRREPLYF. The CDR3 DNA is TGTGCCAGCAGTTGGCGAAGGGAGCCCCTGTATTTT.

The chain links TRBV11-2 to TRBJ2-3; TRBD2 matches at 7 bases. Germline V gene lookup returns CDR1 SGHAT and CDR2 FQNNGV. Trimming took 0 bases from V and 3 from J; bases not matched to a gene: 0. The CDR3 is 14 amino acids. CDR3 nucleotides: TGTGCCAGCAGCTTAGAGGGGGGGACAGATACGCAGTATTTT. Its translation is CASSLEGGTDTQYF.

The V and J genes are TRBV5-4 and TRBJ1-4; D is unclear. The CDR3 sequence is 16 residues long. With 0 bases removed from V and 5 bases from J, the gap between germline ends came to 14 bases. CDR1 SGHNT and CDR2 YYREEE come from the germline V gene (reference sequence). The CDR3 bases are TGTGCCAGCAGCTTGGACAGCTCCCCGGGGAATGAAAAACTGTTTTTT. This codes for CASSLDSSPGNEKLFF.

The chain couples TRBV19 to TRBJ2-1; 10 bases match TRBD2. V shed 6 bases and J 10 bases; nucleotides not matched to a gene: 15. Germline V gene data show CDR1 as LNHDA and CDR2 as SQIVND (reference sequence). CDR3 size: 16 residues. CDR3: CASRPLAGVPREEQFF. CDR3 DNA: TGTGCCAGTAGGCCTCTAGCGGGAGTACCACGGGAGGAGCAGTTCTTC.

This clone was observed once. The chain uses TRBV7-2 and TRBJ2-3; TRBD1 or TRBD2 may be the D gene (5 bases each). The germline V gene encodes CDR1 SGHTA and CDR2 FQGNSA. With 2 bases removed from V and 1 base from J, the gap between germline ends came to 10 bases. This CDR3 spans 15 amino acids. CDR3 amino acids: CASSLRGTGTDTQYF. CDR3 DNA sequence: TGTGCCAGCAGCTTAAGAGGGACGGGCACAGATACGCAGTATTTT. The full variable domain, rest sourced from reference TRBV7-2 and TRBJ2-3, is GAGVSQSPSNKVTEKGKDVELRCDPISGHTALYWYRQSLGQGLEFLIYFQGNSAPDKSGLPSDRFSAERTGGSVSTLTIQRTQQEDSAVYLCASSLRGTGTDTQYFGPGTRLTVL.

The J gene is TRBJ2-3, the V gene TRBV5-1, with D perhaps assigned TRBD1 or TRBD2 (5 bases each). Germline loops: CDR1 SGHRS, CDR2 YFSETQ. Trimming removed 4 bases at V and 1 base at J, with 13 bases between. There are 15 residues in the CDR3. The CDR3 DNA follows: TGCGCCAGCAGCCTGGGGGATGGGGGCACAGATACGCAGTATTTT. It encodes CASSLGDGGTDTQYF.

The chain employs TRBV29-1 and TRBJ1-1; a possible D gene is TRBD1 (5 bases). CDR1 SQVTM and CDR2 ANQGSEA come from the germline V gene. This CDR3 spans 11 amino acids. Trimming cost V 7 bases and J 3 bases, with 9 bases left between them. For the CDR3, the DNA is TGCAGCGCCGACAGAGACACTGAAGCTTTCTTT. The encoded protein is CSADRDTEAFF.

The CDR3 nucleotides are TGTGCCAGCAGCGATAGCCCCACTAATGAAAAACTGTTTTTT. This sequence encodes CASSDSPTNEKLFF. The genes are TRBV6-1 and TRBJ1-4; D is unclear. Trimming stripped 6 bases from V and 2 bases from J, with 10 bases between. Germline-derived CDR1 and CDR2 are MNHNS and SASEGT. This CDR3 has 14 amino acids.

The J gene is TRBJ2-6, the V gene TRBV7-9, with D perhaps TRBD2 (5 bases). Germline lookup yields CDR1 SEHNR and CDR2 FQNEAQ (reference sequence). CDR3 size: 18 residues. V dropped 0 bases and J dropped 3 bases, with 15 bases sitting between them. The CDR3 nucleotides are TGTGCCAGCAGCTTAGCACTCGGTGGGAGAGTTGGGGCCAACGTCCTGACTTTC. It specifies CASSLALGGRVGANVLTF.

The chain links TRBV29-1 to TRBJ2-2, with D tentatively TRBD2 (5 bases). The V and J ends lost 0 bases and 2 bases respectively, with 10 bases between them. This CDR3 has 15 amino acids. CDR1 and CDR2 (germline): SQVTM, ANQGSEA. The CDR3 nucleotides are TGCAGCGTTGAAGATCTACGGGGAAACACCGGGGAGCTGTTTTTT. Translation: CSVEDLRGNTGELFF.

The chain uses TRBV10-2 and TRBJ2-7; a weak D match, TRBD1 (6 bases). The CDR3 spans 13 residues. Germline CDR1 reads WSHSY; CDR2 reads SAAADI. The V and J ends lost 7 bases and 5 bases respectively, with 15 bases between them. DNA for the CDR3: TGCGCCAGCACTTCCAGGGGTCGCGACGAGCAGTACTTC. Translation: CASTSRGRDEQYF.

The chain employs TRBV2 and TRBJ2-7, with 10 bases fitting TRBD1. V lost 4 bases to trimming and J lost 11 bases; unmatched junction nucleotides: 5. This CDR3 is built from 12 residues. Germline CDR1 SNHLY, CDR2 FYNNEI. The chain's CDR3 is CASSGQGAEKYF. The CDR3 nucleotides are TGTGCCAGCAGTGGACAGGGGGCGGAAAAGTACTTC. The full variable domain, its missing parts supplied by reference TRBV2 and TRBJ2-7, is EPEVTQTPSHQVTQMGQEVILRCVPISNHLYFYWYRQILGQKVEFLVSFYNNEISEKSEIFDDQFSVERPDGSNFTLKIRSTKLEDSAMYFCASSGQGAEKYFGPGTRLTVT.

V and J are TRBV5-1 and TRBJ2-1, with 14 positions matching TRBD2. Germline CDR1 is SGHRS and CDR2 is YFSETQ. The trim removed 4 bases at V and 4 bases at J, leaving 4 bases unmatched. The CDR3 is made up of 16 amino acids. CDR3 residues: CASSRGLAGVYNEQFF. In DNA form, the CDR3 reads TGCGCCAGCAGCAGGGGACTAGCGGGGGTTTACAATGAGCAGTTCTTC.

This clone was observed a single time. This sequence joins TRBV15 and TRBJ2-1; D possibly corresponds to TRBD2 (6 bases). In germline, CDR1 is LNHNV, CDR2 YYDKDF (reference sequence). Deletions cut 3 bases from V and 6 bases from J, with 9 bases between. This CDR3 has 13 amino acids. CDR3 sequence (DNA): TGTGCCACCAGCAGGGGGGGTACCAATGAGCAGTTCTTC. It encodes CATSRGGTNEQFF.

This CDR3 reads CASSTSSAGTDTQYF. The CDR3 DNA reads TGTGCCAGCAGTACTTCTTCGGCGGGCACAGATACGCAGTATTTT. The chain employs TRBV6-1 and TRBJ2-3; D remains ambiguous. Trimming left V 5 bases short and J 1 base short, with 13 bases between. From germline, CDR1 is MNHNS and CDR2 SASEGT. This CDR3 spans 15 amino acids.